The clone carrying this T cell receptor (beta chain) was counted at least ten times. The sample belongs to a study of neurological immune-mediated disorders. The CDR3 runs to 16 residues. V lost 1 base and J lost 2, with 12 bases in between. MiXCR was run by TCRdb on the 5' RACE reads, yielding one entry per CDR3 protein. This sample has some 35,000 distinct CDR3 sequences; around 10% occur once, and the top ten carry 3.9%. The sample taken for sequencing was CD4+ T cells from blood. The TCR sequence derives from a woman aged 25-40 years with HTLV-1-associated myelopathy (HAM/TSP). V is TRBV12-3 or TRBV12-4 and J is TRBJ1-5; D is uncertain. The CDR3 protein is CASSLGSGSGNQPQHF. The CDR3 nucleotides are TGTGCCAGCAGTTTAGGATCGGGTTCAGGCAATCAGCCCCAGCATTTT.